These 12 T cell receptor beta chains came from one sample sequenced in a study of blood T cell repertoires in COVID-19. The data were produced by immunoSEQ multiplex PCR, yet TCRdb's version contains in-frame clones alone and is incomplete. This table holds over 100,000 clones, roughly 76% found once. The material sequenced was peripheral blood. The receptor set was obtained from a human donor in a cohort sampled during active COVID-19.

The rearrangement joins TRBV6-1 to TRBJ1-4, with a possible D match to TRBD1 (5 bases). This CDR3 has 15 amino acids. Germline lookup yields CDR1 MNHNS and CDR2 SASEGT. Trimming stripped 1 base from V and 2 bases from J, with 8 bases between. The CDR3 region has the DNA TGTGCCAGCAGTGAAGAGGGGCTGACTAATGAAAAACTGTTTTTT. Encoded protein: CASSEEGLTNEKLFF.

This clone was observed once. The chain couples TRBV19 to TRBJ1-5, with D perhaps TRBD1 (6 bases). V lost 3 bases, J lost 4 bases, and 16 bases lay in between. The V gene's germline CDR1 is LNHDA and CDR2 SQIVND (reference sequence). The CDR3 is 16 amino acids. The CDR3 here is CASSMRGSGRNQPQHF. DNA of the CDR3: TGTGCCAGTAGTATGAGGGGGTCAGGCAGAAATCAGCCCCAGCATTTT.

The V call is TRBV19, the J call TRBJ2-3; 10 nucleotides line up with TRBD1. Per the germline V gene, CDR1 is LNHDA and CDR2 is SQIVND (reference sequence). The V and J ends lost 4 bases and 1 base, in that order; junction bases with no gene match: 11. CDR3 size: 18 residues. Here the CDR3 DNA reads TGTGCCAGTAGTACAACCGGGACAGGGGTGGTCGGCACAGATACGCAGTATTTT. The encoded protein is CASSTTGTGVVGTDTQYF. The full variable domain, with the rest looked up from reference TRBV19 and TRBJ2-3, is DGGITQSPKYLFRKEGQNVTLSCEQNLNHDAMYWYRQDPGQGLRLIYYSQIVNDFQKGDIAEGYSVSREKKESFPLTVTSAQKNPTAFYLCASSTTGTGVVGTDTQYFGPGTRLTVL.

The rearrangement links TRBV15 to TRBJ2-7, with 7 bases aligning to TRBD1. Losses at the gene ends were 5 bases for V and 4 bases for J; bases not matched to a gene: 8. Germline V CDR1 and CDR2: LNHNV, YYDKDF (reference sequence). The CDR3 extends over 14 amino acids. In DNA, the CDR3 is TGTGCCACCAGCCCCCCCGGGACAGTTTACGAGCAGTACTTC. Residues: CATSPPGTVYEQYF.

This clone was counted between two and nine times. This rearrangement joins TRBV9 to TRBJ1-2; 9 bases are shared with TRBD1. The CDR3 runs 14 residues. The junction had 7 bases not matched to a gene; V was cut back by 0 bases and J by 10 bases. CDR1 SGDLS and CDR2 YYNGEE come from the germline V gene. CDR3 protein: CASSVDGQGIPYTF. The CDR3 DNA is TGTGCCAGCAGCGTAGATGGACAGGGGATACCCTACACCTTC.

The chain uses TRBV11-2 and TRBJ1-2; no definite D call. This CDR3 region has 14 residues. Germline assignment: CDR1 SGHAT and CDR2 FQNNGV. Trimming cost V 3 bases and J 4 bases, with 12 bases left between them. In nucleotides, the CDR3 is TGTGCCAGCAGCTTGGGAGGGCCGGGCTATGGCTACACCTTC. It translates to CASSLGGPGYGYTF.

This clone occurred once. The rearrangement uses TRBV5-8 and TRBJ2-5; 8 positions match TRBD1. Losses at the gene ends were 4 bases for V and 5 bases for J; bases not matched to a gene: 7. Germline CDR1 is SGHTS and CDR2 is YDEGEE. The CDR3 is made up of 14 amino acids. In DNA form, the CDR3 reads TGTGCCAGCAGCGGTGGACAGGGCGGGGAGACCCAGTACTTC. Translating gives CASSGGQGGETQYF.

This clone was recorded only once. This chain uses TRBV6-5 with TRBJ1-1, with D perhaps TRBD1 (5 bases). The germline V gene encodes CDR1 MNHEY and CDR2 SVGAGI. The CDR3 runs to 15 residues. V lost 6 bases to trimming and J lost 4 bases, with 18 bases between them. CDR3 loop: CASSKAHPRGTEAFF. Here the CDR3 DNA reads TGTGCCAGCAGCAAGGCCCACCCAAGGGGCACTGAAGCTTTCTTT.

The count of this clone is one. This chain uses TRBV4-3 with TRBJ2-7; a weak D match, TRBD1 (6 bases). The CDR3 loop spans 14 amino acids. With 4 bases removed from V and 5 bases from J, the gap between germline ends came to 15 bases. Germline-derived CDR1 and CDR2 are LGHNA and YSLEER. In nucleotides, the CDR3 is TGCGCCAGCAGCCCCGAGACAGGAGATAACGAGCAGTACTTC. Translating gives CASSPETGDNEQYF.

This sequence joins TRBV28 and TRBJ1-1, with D hard to call. The CDR3 length is 12 residues. The germline V and J ends were trimmed by 7 bases and 0 bases, with 6 bases remaining between them. Germline V gene lookup returns CDR1 MDHEN and CDR2 SYDVKM. Written as DNA, the CDR3 is TGTGCCAGCATAGCAGTGAACACTGAAGCTTTCTTT. Its protein is CASIAVNTEAFF.

The rearrangement joins TRBV6-5 to TRBJ2-5; D gene uncertain. The CDR3 is made up of 12 amino acids. Trimming removed 6 bases from V and 4 bases from J, with 9 bases in between. Per germline, CDR1 MNHEY and CDR2 SVGAGI. The CDR3 DNA reads TGTGCCAGCAGAAGACTTGGAGAGACCCAGTACTTC. It specifies CASRRLGETQYF.

The rearrangement joins TRBV3-1 (or the pseudogene TRBV3-2) to TRBJ2-1; 10 nucleotides align to TRBD2. The ends lost 0 bases at V and 0 bases at J; junction bases unmatched: 8. CDR1 is LGHDT and CDR2 is YNNKEL in the germline V gene (reference sequence). The CDR3 totals 19 residues. CDR3 amino acids: CASSQEAGGPTSSYNEQFF. The CDR3 coding sequence is TGTGCCAGCAGCCAAGAAGCGGGGGGGCCTACCAGCTCCTACAATGAGCAGTTCTTC.